One and the same sample provided the 21 T cell receptor beta chains below, sequenced in a study of graft-versus-host responses after intestinal transplantation. Some clones are missing from TCRdb's copy, which holds only in-frame ones; the method was immunoSEQ multiplex PCR. Here the sample spans around 96,000 clones, about 94% being singletons. Antigens for these TCRs are unknown. Here the sequenced sample was unstimulated CD4+ T cells sorted from spleen or lymph node cells, taken before intestinal transplant. The source of these receptors is a human donor who received an intestinal transplant.

The chain recombines TRBV2 with TRBJ1-1, with 7 bases matching TRBD1. The CDR3 is 15 amino acids. Trimming at V came to 4 bases and at J to 4 bases, leaving 9 bases not matched to a gene. CDR1 and CDR2 (germline): SNHLY, FYNNEI. CDR3 in DNA: TGTGCCAGCAGTGTAGATCAGGGGGTCCCCACTGAAGCTTTCTTT. Amino acids: CASSVDQGVPTEAFF.

The chain uses TRBV4-3 and TRBJ2-7; 11 bases line up with TRBD2. CDR3 length equals 16 residues. The V gene's germline CDR1 is LGHNA and CDR2 YSLEER. J gave up 0 bases and V 4 bases, and 5 bases lay outside the gene matches. The CDR3 DNA reads TGCGCCAGCAGCCTGACGCTAGCGGGGGGCTCCTACGAGCAGTACTTC. It translates to CASSLTLAGGSYEQYF.

The V call is TRBV5-4, the J call TRBJ2-1; possibly TRBD2 for D (6 bases). This CDR3 has 19 amino acids. Germline V CDR1 and CDR2: SGHNT, YYREEE (reference sequence). Trimming took 4 bases from V and 0 from J, leaving 23 bases between them. The CDR3 region has the DNA TGTGCCAGCAGCGGGGGACTCCCTTTATACTCGAACTCCTACAATGAGCAGTTCTTC. Its protein is CASSGGLPLYSNSYNEQFF.

The genes are TRBV5-1 and TRBJ1-6; D ambiguous. Germline V gene sequence: CDR1 SGHRS, CDR2 YFSETQ. The CDR3 contains 13 residues. V was pared by 4 bases and J by 7 bases, with 9 bases between. The CDR3: CASSEGLNSPLHF. CDR3 nucleotides: TGCGCCAGCAGCGAGGGCTTAAATTCACCCCTCCACTTT.

The chain uses TRBV7-9 and TRBJ2-5, with TRBD2 matching over 10 bases. Per germline, CDR1 SEHNR and CDR2 FQNEAQ (reference sequence). The V segment lost 5 bases and the J segment 4 bases; nucleotides outside the gene matches: 13. The CDR3 extends over 17 amino acids. The CDR3 here is CASSDLGASGSRETQYF. The CDR3 DNA is TGTGCCAGCAGCGACCTAGGTGCTAGCGGGAGTCGAGAGACCCAGTACTTC.

The rearrangement uses TRBV6-4 and TRBJ2-1; 11 positions agree with TRBD2. CDR3 length equals 15 residues. J lost 10 bases, V lost 4 bases, and 9 bases had no gene match. The germline CDR1 and CDR2 sequences are MRHNA and SNTAGT. CDR3 in DNA: TGTGCCAGCAGTGGGACTAGCGGGCCTGTCAGGGAGCAGTTCTTC. It yields the protein CASSGTSGPVREQFF.

The V call is TRBV9, the J call TRBJ2-4; 11 nucleotides agree with TRBD1. V dropped 2 bases and J dropped 7; count of bases not matched to a gene: 8. Germline V CDR1 and CDR2: SGDLS, YYNGEE. The CDR3 totals 16 residues. The CDR3 DNA reads as TGTGCCAGCAGCGTTGGGGGGGGGACAGGGGGGAACATTCAGTACTTC. Its translation: CASSVGGGTGGNIQYF.

In this sample, this clone turned up once. The chain links TRBV2 to TRBJ1-2, with TRBD1 as a possible D gene (5 bases). The V and J ends lost 2 bases and 2 bases respectively, with 6 bases between them. The length of the CDR3 is 13 residues. CDR1 is SNHLY, CDR2 FYNNEI, per germline. The CDR3 DNA sequence: TGTGCCAGCAGTGAAAACAGGAACTATGGCTACACCTTC. Its protein is CASSENRNYGYTF.

The J gene is TRBJ2-7, the V gene TRBV29-1; 8 bases are shared with TRBD1. The germline V gene has CDR1 SQVTM and CDR2 ANQGSEA. V was pared by 4 bases and J by 2 bases, with 10 bases of the junction left unmatched. The CDR3 is 15 residues long. The CDR3, as DNA: TGCAGCGTTGGAAATCCGGGACAGGCAACCTACGAGCAGTACTTC. Its protein product is CSVGNPGQATYEQYF.

The chain carries TRBV5-4 and TRBJ2-7; the D gene is possibly TRBD2 (6 bases). Per the germline V gene, CDR1 is SGHNT and CDR2 is YYREEE (reference sequence). The CDR3 has 15 amino acids. V was shortened by 3 bases and J by 3 bases, with 16 bases between the two germline ends. CDR3 DNA sequence: TGTGCCAGCAGCTCGGACTACGCCACTAACTACGAGCAGTACTTC. It encodes CASSSDYATNYEQYF.

V is TRBV11-2 and J is TRBJ1-5; D is unclear. Germline V gives CDR1 SGHAT, CDR2 FQNNGV. CDR3 size: 18 residues. The V end lost 5 bases, the J end lost 1 base, and 21 bases lay between the germline ends. As DNA, the CDR3 is TGTGCCAGCAGCCCCCGAAGGCAGTCAGGCGACAGCAATCAGCCCCAGCATTTT. Translated, it gives CASSPRRQSGDSNQPQHF.

The chain combines TRBV7-9 with TRBJ1-1; D gene unclear. Trimming removed 8 bases at V and 8 bases at J, with 3 bases between. Germline CDR1 SEHNR, CDR2 FQNEAQ (reference sequence). The CDR3 extends over 8 amino acids. Here the CDR3 DNA reads TGTGCCAGCCCGGAAGCTTTCTTT. Amino acids: CASPEAFF.

This chain uses TRBV4-2 with TRBJ1-2, with 7 bases matching TRBD1. CDR1 is LGHNA and CDR2 is YNFKEQ in the germline V gene. This CDR3 region has 15 residues. V dropped 0 bases and J dropped 4; count of bases not matched to a gene: 5. The CDR3 reads CASSQDVGGPYGYTF. CDR3 DNA sequence: TGTGCCAGCAGCCAAGATGTAGGGGGCCCCTATGGCTACACCTTC.

The CDR3: CASSQGDRYGYTF. CDR3 nucleotides: TGTGCCAGCTCCCAGGGGGACCGCTATGGCTACACCTTC. The V and J genes are TRBV18 and TRBJ1-2; 7 nucleotides match TRBD1. V was clipped by 6 bases and J by 4 bases; unmatched bases: 5. From germline, CDR1 is KGHSH and CDR2 LQKENI. The CDR3 extends over 13 amino acids.

CDR3 sequence reads: CASSLVPGLAREQYF. CDR3 sequence (DNA): TGTGCCAGCAGCTTAGTGCCGGGACTAGCGAGAGAGCAGTACTTC. The rearrangement links TRBV7-9 to TRBJ2-7; 10 bases match TRBD2. Looked up from germline, CDR1 is SEHNR and CDR2 is FQNEAQ (reference sequence). V shed 1 base, J shed 7 bases, and the junction held 7 bases outside the gene matches. The CDR3 is made up of 15 amino acids.

This rearrangement joins TRBV4-1 to TRBJ2-2; 10 bases match TRBD2. The CDR3 sequence is 16 residues long. The junction had 2 bases not matched to a gene; V was cut back by 1 base and J by 3 bases. Germline assignment: CDR1 MGHRA and CDR2 YSYEKL. The CDR3 coding sequence is TGCGCCAGCAGCCAAGGGCTAGCGGGAGACACCGGGGAGCTGTTTTTT. Its protein product is CASSQGLAGDTGELFF.

As regards this clone: The junction does not match germline at one end; this may be a read error. This chain joins TRBV11-3 and TRBJ2-2; 11 bases are shared with TRBD2. This CDR3 comprises 14 residues. Per the germline V gene, CDR1 is SGHNT and CDR2 is YENEEA. This CDR3 is CASRLAGGTGELFF. The CDR3 nucleotides are TGTGCCAGCAGATTAGCGGGGGGGACCGGGGAGCTGTTTTTT. The entire variable domain, with the rest obtained from reference TRBV11-3 and TRBJ2-2, is as follows: EAGVVQSPRYKIIEKKQPVAFWCNPISGHNTLYWYLQNLGQGPELLIRYENEEAVDDSQLPKDRFSAERLKGVDSTLKIQPAELGDSAVYLCASRLAGGTGELFFGEGSRLTVL.

CDR3 in DNA: TGCGCCAGCAGCCCTCGATCCGGGGGGTTTTATGAAAAACTGTTTTTT. Its protein is CASSPRSGGFYEKLFF. This chain links TRBV5-1 with TRBJ1-4, with TRBD1 as a possible D gene (5 bases). CDR1 is SGHRS, CDR2 YFSETQ, per germline. This CDR3 has 16 residues. V lost 4 bases and J 6 bases, leaving 19 bases between the germline ends.

The V gene is TRBV6-1, the J gene TRBJ2-7, with a possible D match to TRBD1 (6 bases). CDR1 is MNHNS and CDR2 is SASEGT in the germline V gene. This CDR3 has 13 amino acids. Between the trimmed V and J ends, which lost 6 bases and 2 bases, there was a span of 11 bases. CDR3 residues: CASRRQVPYEQYF. CDR3 DNA: TGTGCCAGCAGAAGACAGGTACCCTACGAGCAGTACTTC.

The V call is TRBV5-1, the J call TRBJ2-2, with 8 bases that match TRBD1. The ends lost 7 bases at V and 6 bases at J; junction bases unmatched: 5. Germline CDR1 and CDR2: SGHRS and YFSETQ. The CDR3 sequence is 13 residues long. The CDR3 DNA follows: TGCGCCAGCCGGGTACAGGGGGCCGGGGAGCTGTTTTTT. Translated, it gives CASRVQGAGELFF. Together with reference TRBV5-1 and TRBJ2-2, the CDR3 gives the full variable domain: KAGVTQTPRYLIKTRGQQVTLSCSPISGHRSVSWYQQTPGQGLQFLFEYFSETQRNKGNFPGRFSGRQFSNSRSEMNVSTLELGDSALYLCASRVQGAGELFFGEGSRLTVL.

The chain carries TRBV7-9 and TRBJ2-3; unclear D gene. The CDR3 has 13 residues. The germline V gene encodes CDR1 SEHNR and CDR2 FQNEAQ (reference sequence). V was trimmed by 4 bases and J by 3 bases, leaving 8 bases between them. The CDR3 loop reads CASSYTTTDTQYF. CDR3 coding DNA: TGTGCCAGCAGCTATACTACAACAGATACGCAGTATTTT.